This T cell receptor beta chain emerged from a study of OX40 agonist ivuxolimab in advanced cancers. At the level of the study: The patients got ivuxolimab, which is an agonistic anti-OX40 (CD134) antibody.

The data were produced by immunoSEQ multiplex PCR, yet TCRdb's version contains in-frame clones alone and is incomplete. This table has tens of thousands of clones, roughly 87% appearing once. Study-level results: The study found that CD8+ T cells averaged more expanded clones than CD4+. The investigators did not determine what antigen specificity the expanded peripheral T cells had.

At cycle 4 day 1, cycle 7 day 1, and baseline, blood was sampled. This clone was counted only a few times. Its antigen is still unknown. Here the sequenced sample was CD4+ or CD8+ T cells sorted from blood, taken in a trial of the OX40 agonist ivuxolimab. The receptor was derived from an adult with an advanced solid tumor such as melanoma, head and neck, liver or kidney cancer.

CDR3 residues: CASSLLSPYQNEKLFF. CDR3 bases: TGTGCCAGCAGCTTGTTGTCCCCCTACCAAAATGAAAAACTGTTTTTT. The genes are TRBV5-6 and TRBJ1-4; D not resolved. This CDR3 region has 16 residues. CDR1 and CDR2 from the germline V gene are SGHDT and YYEEEE. V lost 1 base and J lost 5, with 15 bases in between. The full variable domain, rest sourced from reference TRBV5-6 and TRBJ1-4, is DAGVTQSPTHLIKTRGQQVTLRCSPKSGHDTVSWYQQALGQGPQFIFQYYEEEERQRGNFPDRFSGHQFPNYSSELNVNALLLGDSALYLCASSLLSPYQNEKLFFGSGTQLSVL.